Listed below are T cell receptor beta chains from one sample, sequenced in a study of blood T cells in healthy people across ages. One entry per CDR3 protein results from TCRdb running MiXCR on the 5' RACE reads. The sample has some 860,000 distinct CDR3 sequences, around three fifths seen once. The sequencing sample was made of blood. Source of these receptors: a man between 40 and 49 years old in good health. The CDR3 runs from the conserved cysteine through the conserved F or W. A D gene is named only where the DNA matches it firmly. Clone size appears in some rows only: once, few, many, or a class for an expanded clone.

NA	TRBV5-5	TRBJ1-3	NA	TGTGCCAGCAGCTTTCAGACATCCTCTGGAAACACCATATATTTT	CASSFQTSSGNTIYF
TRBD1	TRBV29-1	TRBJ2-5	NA	TGCAGCGTTGAAGATGAGGAGCAGGGGGCAACCCTTCAAGAGACCCAGTACTTC	CSVEDEEQGATLQETQYF
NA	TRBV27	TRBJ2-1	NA	TGTGCCAGCAGTTTACCTATTACCCTCCCCAATGAGCAGTTCTTC	CASSLPITLPNEQFF
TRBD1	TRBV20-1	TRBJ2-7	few	TGCAGTGCTACGGACAGGCTATACGAGCAGTACTTC	CSATDRLYEQYF
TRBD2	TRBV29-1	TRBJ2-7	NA	TGCAGCGTTGTCCCTAGCGGGACTGGGGAGCAGTACTTC	CSVVPSGTGEQYF
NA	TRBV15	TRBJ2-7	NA	TGTGCCACCAGCAGAGAGGGGGGCTACGAGCAGTACTTC	CATSREGGYEQYF
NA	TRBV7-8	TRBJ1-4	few	TGTGCCAGCAGCTATCCCCGGCCCGGGATGGGTCAGGACCATGAAAAACTGTTTTTT	CASSYPRPGMGQDHEKLFF
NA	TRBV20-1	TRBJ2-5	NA	TGCAGTGCTGACGTACGTAACCAAGAGACCCAGTACTTC	CSADVRNQETQYF
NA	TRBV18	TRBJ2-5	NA	TGTGCCAGCTCGCCTGGACGGTTCCAAGAGACCCAGTACTTC	CASSPGRFQETQYF
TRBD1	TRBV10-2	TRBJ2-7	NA	TGCGCCAGCACCCAAGAGGGACAGGGGAGTCCCTACGAGCAGTACTTC	CASTQEGQGSPYEQYF
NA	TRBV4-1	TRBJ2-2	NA	TGCGCCAGCAGCCAAGTGAAGGGGGACACCGGGGAGCTGTTTTTT	CASSQVKGDTGELFF
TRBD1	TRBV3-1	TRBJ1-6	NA	TGTGCCAGCACTAATCCGGGACAGGGTAATTCACCCCTCCACTTT	CASTNPGQGNSPLHF
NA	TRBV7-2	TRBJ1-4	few	TGTGCCAGCAGCTTAGAATCCGGGTTTAATGAAAAACTGTTTTTT	CASSLESGFNEKLFF
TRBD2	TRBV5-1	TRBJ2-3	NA	TGCGCCAGCAGCTTGGAGTTTTGGTCTAGCGGCCGCCGGGATACGCAGTATTTT	CASSLEFWSSGRRDTQYF
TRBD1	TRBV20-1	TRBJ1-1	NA	TGCAGTGCTAGTATACAGGGGCTACGCACTGAAGCTTTCTTT	CSASIQGLRTEAFF
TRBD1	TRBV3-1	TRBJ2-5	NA	TGTGCCAGCAGCCAAGGTCGTCAGGGGGTAGAGACCCAGTACTTC	CASSQGRQGVETQYF
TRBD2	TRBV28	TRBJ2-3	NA	TGTGCCAGCAGTTTAGTGGGACTAGGAGTATTTTGGGATACGCAGTATTTT	CASSLVGLGVFWDTQYF
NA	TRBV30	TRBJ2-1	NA	TGTGCCTGGAGTGGCCAGGGGACCGTTAGCTCCTACAATGAGCAGTTCTTC	CAWSGQGTVSSYNEQFF
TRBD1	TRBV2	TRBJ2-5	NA	TGTGCCAGCAGGGGGGGACAGGGGATAGAGACCCAGTACTTC	CASRGGQGIETQYF
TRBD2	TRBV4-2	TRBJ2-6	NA	TGTGCCAGCAGCCTTGAAGATCCGCGGGAGACCTTTGGGGCCAACGTCCTGACTTTC	CASSLEDPRETFGANVLTF
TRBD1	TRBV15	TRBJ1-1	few	TGTGCCACCAGCACCCGGACAGGTACGACCACTGAAGCTTTCTTT	CATSTRTGTTTEAFF
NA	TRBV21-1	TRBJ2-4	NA	TGTGCCAGCAGCCAGAAAGGGACAGCTCTAGCCAAAAACATTCAGTACTTC	CASSQKGTALAKNIQYF
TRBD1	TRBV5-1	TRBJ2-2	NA	TGCGCCAGCAAGAAGGACAGGGACACCGGGGAGCTGTTTTTT	CASKKDRDTGELFF
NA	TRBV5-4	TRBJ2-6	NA	TGTGCCAGCAGCCTTACGTCAGGGGCTGGGGCCAACGTCCTGACTTTC	CASSLTSGAGANVLTF
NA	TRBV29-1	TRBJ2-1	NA	TGCAGCGTTGGTAGTTGGCAGGGGATGAATGAGCAGTTCTTC	CSVGSWQGMNEQFF
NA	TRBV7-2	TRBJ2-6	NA	TGTGCCAGCAGCTTAGACATCCCTACTGGGGCCAACGTCCTGACTTTC	CASSLDIPTGANVLTF
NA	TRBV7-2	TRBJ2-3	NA	TGTGCCAGCAGCTTATATCCAGGGTCGGGAGATACGCAGTATTTT	CASSLYPGSGDTQYF
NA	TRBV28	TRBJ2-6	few	TGTGCCAGCAGCCGAAGCGGGCTATCTGGGGCCAACGTCCTGACTTTC	CASSRSGLSGANVLTF
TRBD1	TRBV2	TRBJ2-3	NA	TGTGCCAGCAGGAAAACCCCAGACAGGGTTTTGGATACGCAGTATTTT	CASRKTPDRVLDTQYF
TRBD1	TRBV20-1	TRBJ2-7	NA	TGCAGTGCCGCGGACAGGGACAACCCCTACGAGCAGTACTTC	CSAADRDNPYEQYF
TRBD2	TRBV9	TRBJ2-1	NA	TGTGCCAGCAGCGCTCCCGGGACTACCTTCAATGAGCAGTTCTTC	CASSAPGTTFNEQFF
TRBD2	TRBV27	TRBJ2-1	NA	TGTGCCAGCAGCCCTGGGACTAGCGCTCCCACGAGCTCCTACAATGAGCAGTTCTTC	CASSPGTSAPTSSYNEQFF
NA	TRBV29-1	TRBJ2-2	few	TGCAGCGTTGTGTCGGCGGCGGGGGAGCTGTTTTTT	CSVVSAAGELFF
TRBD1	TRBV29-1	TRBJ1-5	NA	TGCAGCGTTGGGACCGGGACAGGGAATCAGCCCCAGCATTTT	CSVGTGTGNQPQHF
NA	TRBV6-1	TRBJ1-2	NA	TGTGCCAGCAGTCTTGAAGTCCTGGGTGCAGGGCACTATGGCTACACCTTC	CASSLEVLGAGHYGYTF
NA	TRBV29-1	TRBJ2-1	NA	TGCAGCGCGACCGTCCCAGCGGAGCAGTTCTTC	CSATVPAEQFF
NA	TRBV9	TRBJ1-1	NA	TGTGCCAGCAGCGTAGGTGGACGGGGATTGAACACTGAAGCTTTCTTT	CASSVGGRGLNTEAFF
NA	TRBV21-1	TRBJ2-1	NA	TGTGCCAGCAGCAGACCGGGACTCCGACGGCTGCGGCAGTTCTTC	CASSRPGLRRLRQFF
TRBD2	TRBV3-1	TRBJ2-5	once	TGTGCCAGCAGCCAACGGCGGGAGAGAGAGACCCAGTACTTC	CASSQRRERETQYF
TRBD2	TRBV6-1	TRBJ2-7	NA	TGTGCCAGCTCTCCCCAACTAGCGGGGGTGTCCTACGAGCAGTACTTC	CASSPQLAGVSYEQYF
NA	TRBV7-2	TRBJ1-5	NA	TGTGCCAGCAGCGTGGGCCTCAATAATCAGCCCCAGCATTTT	CASSVGLNNQPQHF
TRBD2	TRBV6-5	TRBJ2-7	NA	TGTGCCAGCAGTTACAGGCGGGGGGTAGGCGAGCAGTACTTC	CASSYRRGVGEQYF
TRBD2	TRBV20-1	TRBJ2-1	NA	TGCAGTGCTATTTCTAGCGGGAGGGCCTTCAATGAGCAGTTCTTC	CSAISSGRAFNEQFF
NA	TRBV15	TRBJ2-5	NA	TGTGCCACCAGCAGAGGTCCCCTCGGGCAAGAGACCCAGTACTTC	CATSRGPLGQETQYF
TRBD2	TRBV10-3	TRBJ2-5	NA	TGTGCCATCAGAGGACTAGCGGGAGTTTCCAATGAGCAGTACTTC	CAIRGLAGVSNEQYF
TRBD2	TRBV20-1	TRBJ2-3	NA	TGCAGTGCTATAGCAAGAGGGGCGGGGGGCCGCACAGATACGCAGTATTTT	CSAIARGAGGRTDTQYF
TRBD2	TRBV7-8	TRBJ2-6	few	TGTGCCAGCAGCCGTGGCGGGGGTGTCTCTGGGGCCAACGTCCTGACTTTC	CASSRGGGVSGANVLTF
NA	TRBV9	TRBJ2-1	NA	TGTGCCAGCAGCGTAGGAGGGGGGGCAGCGGCCCGCGAGCAGTTCTTC	CASSVGGGAAAREQFF
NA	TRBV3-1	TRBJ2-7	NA	TGTGCCAGCAGCCAAACGAGGATCAATGAGCAGTACTTC	CASSQTRINEQYF
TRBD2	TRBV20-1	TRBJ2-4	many	TGCAGTGCTAGGACAGAACATACCCCGGGAGGGTGGTGGGACATTCAGTACTTC	CSARTEHTPGGWWDIQYF
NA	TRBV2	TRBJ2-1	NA	TGTGCCAGCAGGGTAGACCGACCTCTAAGCTCCTACAATGAGCAGTTCTTC	CASRVDRPLSSYNEQFF
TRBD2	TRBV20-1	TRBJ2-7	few	TGCAGTGCGGTGAAAGCGGGAGTTGGTTCCGAGCAGTACTTC	CSAVKAGVGSEQYF
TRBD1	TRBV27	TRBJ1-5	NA	TGTGCCAGCAGCTCCGGGACAGGGGTAAATCAGCCCCAGCATTTT	CASSSGTGVNQPQHF
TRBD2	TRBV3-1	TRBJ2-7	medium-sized	TGTGCCAGCAGCCACAGCGGGAGGGGAAGCTACGAGCAGTACTTC	CASSHSGRGSYEQYF
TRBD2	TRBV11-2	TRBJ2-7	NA	TGTGCCAGCAGCCTACTAGCGGGGTTCTCCTACGAGCAGTACTTC	CASSLLAGFSYEQYF
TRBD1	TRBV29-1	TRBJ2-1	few	TGCAGCTCAAGCCGGGACAGGGGAAACAATGAGCAGTTCTTC	CSSSRDRGNNEQFF
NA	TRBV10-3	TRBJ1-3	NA	TGTGCCACCACCGGGGAGTCCTCCATAAACACCATATATTTT	CATTGESSINTIYF